This section outlines one T cell receptor beta chain sequence together with its context. Cohort 3 donors counted as recovered after two negative PCRs, clearance, or resolved symptoms. Authors' analysis steps: It was from reference gene primer amplification that nucleated cell counts were estimated. Data came from immunoSEQ multiplex PCR; TCRdb stores just in-frame clones and leaves some out. V, J and clone size were drawn from that table, and D and trimming were deduced from the DNA. The table has roughly 350,000 clones, 92% seen once; the top ten hold under 20%. These data are taken from a study of blood T cell repertoires in COVID-19. Looking at the study overall: From the United States, Italy and Spain came samples of acute and convalescent COVID-19. T cells, B-cell-depleted T cells, or PBMCs provided the cDNA or gDNA that served as material.

Germline V gives CDR1 SGHTA, CDR2 FQGNSA. The CDR3 runs to 12 residues. Trimming at V came to 5 bases and at J to 7 bases, leaving 3 bases not matched to a gene. The specimen sequenced was PBMCs or T cells enriched from blood (not recorded which). This sequence originates from a woman aged 25 to 39 who had recovered from COVID-19. V and J are TRBV7-2 and TRBJ2-5; the match to TRBD1 covers 8 bases. The CDR3 DNA follows: TGTGCCAGCAGCGTACAGGGGGTGACCCAGTACTTC. Translation gives CASSVQGVTQYF.